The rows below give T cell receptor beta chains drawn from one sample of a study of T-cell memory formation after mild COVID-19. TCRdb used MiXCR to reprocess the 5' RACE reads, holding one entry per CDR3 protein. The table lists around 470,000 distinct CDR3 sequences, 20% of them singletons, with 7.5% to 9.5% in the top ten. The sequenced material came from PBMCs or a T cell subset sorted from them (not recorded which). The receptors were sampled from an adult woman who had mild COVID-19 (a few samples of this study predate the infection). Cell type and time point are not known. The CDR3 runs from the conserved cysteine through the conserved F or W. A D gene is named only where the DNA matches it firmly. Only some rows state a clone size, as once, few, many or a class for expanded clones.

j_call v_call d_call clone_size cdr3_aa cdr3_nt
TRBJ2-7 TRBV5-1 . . CASSLDGVGGEQYF TGCGCCAGCAGCTTGGACGGGGTTGGGGGCGAGCAGTACTTC
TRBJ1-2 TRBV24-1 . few CATSLPNYGYTF TGTGCCACCAGTCTTCCGAATTATGGCTACACCTTC
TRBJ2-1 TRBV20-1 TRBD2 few CSGQPGLETAEQFF TGCAGTGGCCAACCGGGACTAGAAACCGCTGAGCAGTTCTTC
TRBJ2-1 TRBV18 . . CASSPGERSEQFF TGTGCCAGCTCACCCGGCGAAAGGAGTGAGCAGTTCTTC
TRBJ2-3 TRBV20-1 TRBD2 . CSATSGTSIADTQYF TGCAGTGCGACTTCTGGGACTAGCATCGCAGATACGCAGTATTTT
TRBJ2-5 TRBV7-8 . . CASSPTGGPEETQYF TGTGCCAGCAGCCCGACTGGCGGGCCAGAGGAGACCCAGTACTTC
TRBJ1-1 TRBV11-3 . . CASSSSPGEAFF TGTGCCAGCAGCTCCTCCCCGGGGGAAGCTTTCTTT
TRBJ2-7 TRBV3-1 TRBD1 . CASSQAGTGGIEQYF TGTGCCAGCAGCCAAGCGGGGACAGGGGGGATCGAGCAGTACTTC
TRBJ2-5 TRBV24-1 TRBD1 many CATSDPGQEETQYF TGTGCCACCAGTGATCCGGGACAGGAAGAGACCCAGTACTTC
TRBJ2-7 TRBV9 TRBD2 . CASSPRVAGDYEQYF TGTGCCAGCAGCCCGCGGGTAGCGGGGGACTACGAGCAGTACTTC
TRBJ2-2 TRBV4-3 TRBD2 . CASSQEAGDGELFF TGCGCCAGCAGCCAAGAAGCGGGGGACGGGGAGCTGTTTTTT
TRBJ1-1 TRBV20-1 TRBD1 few CSCDRANTEAFF TGCAGTTGCGACAGGGCCAACACTGAAGCTTTCTTT
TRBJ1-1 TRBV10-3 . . CAISGSGARTEAFF TGTGCCATCAGTGGGAGCGGGGCCCGGACTGAAGCTTTCTTT
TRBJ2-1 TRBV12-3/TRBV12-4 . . CASSLAGSWENEQFF TGTGCCAGCAGTTTAGCAGGGTCCTGGGAGAATGAGCAGTTCTTC
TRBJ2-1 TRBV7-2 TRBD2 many CASSLNPPRLAGRYNEQFF TGTGCCAGCAGCCTAAATCCCCCAAGACTAGCGGGGAGGTACAATGAGCAGTTCTTC
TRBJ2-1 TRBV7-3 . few CASRHLDSGNEQFF TGTGCCAGCAGGCACCTGGACTCGGGAAATGAGCAGTTCTTC
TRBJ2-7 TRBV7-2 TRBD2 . CASSSQDSGYETYEQYF TGTGCCAGCAGCTCTCAAGATAGCGGGTACGAAACCTACGAGCAGTACTTC
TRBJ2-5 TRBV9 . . CASSVAAGSTQETQYF TGTGCCAGCAGCGTAGCGGCAGGGTCCACGCAAGAGACCCAGTACTTC
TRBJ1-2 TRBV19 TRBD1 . CASSTGQGAADGYTF TGTGCCAGTAGCACAGGACAGGGGGCAGCTGATGGCTACACCTTC
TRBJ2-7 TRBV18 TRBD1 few CASSPPGQVDEQYF TGTGCCAGCTCACCTCCGGGACAGGTGGACGAGCAGTACTTC
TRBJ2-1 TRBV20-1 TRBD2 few CSASGGASNEQFF TGCAGTGCTAGCGGGGGGGCGAGTAATGAGCAGTTCTTC
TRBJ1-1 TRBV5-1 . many CASSLVPGGNTEAFF TGCGCCAGCAGCTTGGTTCCGGGGGGGAACACTGAAGCTTTCTTT
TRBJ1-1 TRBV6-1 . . CASTVTGNTEAFF TGTGCCAGCACGGTAACAGGGAACACTGAAGCTTTCTTT
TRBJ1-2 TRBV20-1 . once CSAATGLSYGYTF TGCAGTGCCGCCACCGGACTTTCGTATGGCTACACCTTC
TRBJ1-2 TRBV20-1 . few CSARDWKKLLEYGYTF TGCAGTGCTAGAGATTGGAAAAAGTTGTTGGAGTATGGCTACACCTTC
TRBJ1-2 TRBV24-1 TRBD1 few CATSDLYRDRGYTF TGTGCCACCAGTGATTTGTACAGGGACAGAGGCTACACCTTC
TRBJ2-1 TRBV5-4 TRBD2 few CASSLRLAGRYEQFF TGTGCCAGCAGCCTTAGACTAGCGGGGAGGTATGAGCAGTTCTTC
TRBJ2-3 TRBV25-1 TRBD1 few CASSESSWAGGALGTDTQYF TGTGCCAGCAGTGAATCCTCCTGGGCAGGGGGTGCCCTAGGCACAGATACGCAGTATTTT
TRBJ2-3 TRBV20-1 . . CSAYHHAGDTQYF TGCAGTGCGTACCATCACGCAGGGGATACGCAGTATTTT
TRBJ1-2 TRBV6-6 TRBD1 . CASSRQGEAYGYTF TGTGCCAGCAGCCGACAGGGCGAGGCCTATGGCTACACCTTC
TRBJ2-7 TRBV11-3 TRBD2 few CASSYRGGLAGNEQYF TGTGCCAGCAGCTACCGTGGGGGACTAGCGGGAAACGAGCAGTACTTC
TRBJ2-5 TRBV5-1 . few CASSPDIQETQYF TGCGCCAGCAGCCCGGACATCCAAGAGACCCAGTACTTC
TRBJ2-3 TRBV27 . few CASSIAPLRGRRADTQYF TGTGCCAGCAGTATTGCCCCCCTACGTGGGAGACGGGCAGATACGCAGTATTTT
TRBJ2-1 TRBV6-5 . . CATQRNEQFF TGTGCCACCCAACGCAATGAGCAGTTCTTC
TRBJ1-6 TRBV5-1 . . CASSLERGNSPLHF TGCGCCAGCAGCTTGGAGCGGGGTAATTCACCCCTCCACTTT
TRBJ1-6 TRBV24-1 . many CATSEGGSYNSPLHF TGTGCCACCAGTGAAGGGGGTTCCTATAATTCACCCCTCCACTTT
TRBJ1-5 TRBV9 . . CASSVDSYSNQPQHF TGTGCCAGCAGCGTTGACAGTTATAGCAATCAGCCCCAGCATTTT
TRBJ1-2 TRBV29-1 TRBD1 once CSVARQGERGYTF TGCAGCGTTGCTAGACAGGGGGAGAGAGGCTACACCTTC
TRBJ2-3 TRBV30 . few CALGGADTQYF TGTGCCTTGGGGGGGGCTGATACGCAGTATTTT
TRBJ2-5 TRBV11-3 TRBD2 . CASIPDASGDQETQYF TGTGCCAGCATCCCAGATGCTAGCGGGGATCAAGAGACCCAGTACTTC
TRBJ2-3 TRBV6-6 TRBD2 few CASSYRKGLVNKPRTQYF TGTGCCAGCAGTTACCGGAAGGGACTAGTGAATAAGCCCCGGACGCAGTATTTT
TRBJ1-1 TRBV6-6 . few CASSYRGRASEAFF TGTGCCAGCAGTTACAGGGGGAGGGCTTCTGAAGCTTTCTTT
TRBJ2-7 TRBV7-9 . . CASSNQLVQYF TGTGCCAGCAGCAACCAATTAGTGCAGTACTTC
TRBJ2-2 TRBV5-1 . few CASSGGNTGELFF TGTGCCAGCAGCGGCGGGAACACCGGGGAGCTGTTTTTT
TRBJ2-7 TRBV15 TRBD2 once CATSSGTSGRGYEQYF TGTGCCACCAGCAGCGGGACTAGCGGGAGAGGGTACGAGCAGTACTTC
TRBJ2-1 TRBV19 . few CASTQSSYNEQFF TGTGCCAGCACACAGAGCTCCTACAATGAGCAGTTCTTC
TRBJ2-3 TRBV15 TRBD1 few CATSEGQGATDTQYF TGTGCCACCAGCGAAGGACAGGGGGCCACAGATACGCAGTATTTT
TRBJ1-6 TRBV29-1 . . CSVAGGQKDSPLHF TGCAGCGTCGCTGGGGGACAAAAGGATTCACCCCTCCACTTT
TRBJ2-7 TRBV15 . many CATSRGGGYPSIEQYF TGTGCCACCAGCAGAGGTGGGGGGTACCCGTCTATCGAGCAGTACTTC
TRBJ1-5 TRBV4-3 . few CASSQDEGINQPQHF TGCGCCAGCAGCCAAGATGAGGGAATCAATCAGCCCCAGCATTTT
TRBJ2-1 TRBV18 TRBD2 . CASSPSSGAEYNEQFF TGTGCCAGCTCACCCTCTAGCGGGGCGGAATACAATGAGCAGTTCTTC
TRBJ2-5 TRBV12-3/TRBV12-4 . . CASSFQTAPSGAQYF TGTGCCAGCAGCTTCCAGACGGCACCCTCAGGGGCCCAGTACTTC
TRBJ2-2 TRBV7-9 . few CASSTQGPGLQIGELFF TGTGCCAGCAGCACACAGGGTCCGGGACTACAAATCGGGGAGCTGTTTTTT
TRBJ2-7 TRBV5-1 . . CASSQSSAGPYEQYF TGCGCCAGCAGCCAGTCTTCTGCAGGACCCTACGAGCAGTACTTC